Listed below are T cell receptor beta chains from one sample, sequenced in a study of control samples from healthy donors and cancer patients. Profiling relied on immunoSEQ multiplex PCR, and the TCRdb table lists in-frame clones only, not all of them. The repertoire includes around 150,000 clones, 90% to 95% of them detected once, and around 9.3% sits in the top ten. The sample consisted of blood. These receptors originate from a woman aged 35 to 49 in good health. Each CDR3 is given with its conserved first and last residue. The order of the fields is clone size, D gene, J gene, V gene, CDR3 protein, CDR3 DNA. A D gene is named only where the DNA matches it firmly. Only part of the rows carry a size: once, few, many, or a class if the clone is expanded.

clone size: .; D gene: TRBD2; J gene: TRBJ2-7; V gene: TRBV2; CDR3 protein: CASKAGVNEQYF; CDR3 DNA: TGTGCCAGCAAGGCGGGGGTCAACGAGCAGTACTTC
clone size: .; D gene: TRBD2; J gene: TRBJ2-7; V gene: TRBV6-5; CDR3 protein: CASRVAGNEQYF; CDR3 DNA: TGTGCCAGCAGGGTAGCGGGTAACGAGCAGTACTTC
clone size: .; D gene: .; J gene: TRBJ1-4; V gene: TRBV5-1; CDR3 protein: CASSLSGRATNEKLFF; CDR3 DNA: TGCGCCAGCAGCTTGTCGGGGCGAGCAACTAATGAAAAACTGTTTTTT
clone size: .; D gene: TRBD1; J gene: TRBJ1-4; V gene: TRBV4-3; CDR3 protein: CASSQYGTGGNRGEKLFF; CDR3 DNA: TGCGCCAGCAGCCAATACGGGACAGGGGGCAATAGGGGTGAAAAACTGTTTTTT
clone size: once; D gene: .; J gene: TRBJ1-2; V gene: TRBV12-5; CDR3 protein: CASGLVRGRVNYGYTF; CDR3 DNA: TGTGCTAGTGGTTTGGTACGAGGCAGGGTGAACTATGGCTACACCTTC
clone size: .; D gene: TRBD1; J gene: TRBJ1-2; V gene: TRBV30; CDR3 protein: CAWNAGTVDGYTF; CDR3 DNA: TGTGCCTGGAATGCCGGGACAGTGGATGGCTACACCTTC
clone size: .; D gene: TRBD1; J gene: TRBJ1-2; V gene: TRBV2; CDR3 protein: CASSEASQGAGGYTF; CDR3 DNA: TGTGCCAGCAGTGAAGCTTCCCAGGGGGCCGGTGGCTACACCTTC
clone size: .; D gene: TRBD2; J gene: TRBJ2-2; V gene: TRBV19; CDR3 protein: CASSIGGGTGELFF; CDR3 DNA: TGTGCCAGTAGTATTGGCGGGGGGACCGGGGAGCTGTTTTTT
clone size: .; D gene: .; J gene: TRBJ2-6; V gene: TRBV19; CDR3 protein: CASSWRRDSGANVLTF; CDR3 DNA: TGTGCCAGTAGTTGGAGGCGAGACTCTGGGGCCAACGTCCTGACTTTC
clone size: .; D gene: TRBD1; J gene: TRBJ1-2; V gene: TRBV18; CDR3 protein: CASSPVTGVTNYGYTF; CDR3 DNA: TGTGCCAGCTCACCGGTCACAGGGGTCACTAACTATGGCTACACCTTC
clone size: once; D gene: TRBD2; J gene: TRBJ2-1; V gene: TRBV25-1; CDR3 protein: CASSEWEGTGGNEQFF; CDR3 DNA: TGTGCCAGCAGTGAATGGGAGGGGACGGGGGGCAATGAGCAGTTCTTC
clone size: .; D gene: TRBD1; J gene: TRBJ2-1; V gene: TRBV2; CDR3 protein: CASSPWDRGTNEQFF; CDR3 DNA: TGTGCCAGCAGTCCTTGGGACAGGGGTACGAATGAGCAGTTCTTC
clone size: .; D gene: TRBD2; J gene: TRBJ2-1; V gene: TRBV4-1; CDR3 protein: CASSQGLAGANEQFF; CDR3 DNA: TGCGCCAGCAGCCAAGGACTAGCGGGGGCCAATGAGCAGTTCTTC
clone size: .; D gene: TRBD2; J gene: TRBJ2-1; V gene: TRBV6-2/TRBV6-3; CDR3 protein: CASSSGLAGNYNEQFF; CDR3 DNA: TGTGCCAGCAGTTCGGGACTAGCGGGGAACTACAATGAGCAGTTCTTC
clone size: .; D gene: .; J gene: TRBJ1-6; V gene: TRBV15; CDR3 protein: CATSRAGTGKYNSPLHF; CDR3 DNA: TGTGCCACCAGCAGAGCGGGTACCGGGAAATATAATTCACCCCTCCACTTT
clone size: .; D gene: .; J gene: TRBJ2-2; V gene: TRBV7-9; CDR3 protein: CASRPTPANTGELFF; CDR3 DNA: TGTGCCAGCAGACCTACTCCCGCGAACACCGGGGAGCTGTTTTTT
clone size: .; D gene: .; J gene: TRBJ1-2; V gene: TRBV10-3; CDR3 protein: CAIRDRTNYGYTF; CDR3 DNA: TGTGCCATCAGGGACCGTACTAACTATGGCTACACCTTC
clone size: .; D gene: .; J gene: TRBJ1-5; V gene: TRBV6-2/TRBV6-3; CDR3 protein: CASSLWGQPQHF; CDR3 DNA: TGTGCCAGCAGCCTCTGGGGGCAGCCCCAGCATTTT
clone size: .; D gene: .; J gene: TRBJ1-2; V gene: TRBV29-1; CDR3 protein: CSVAIDGGANYGYTF; CDR3 DNA: TGCAGCGTGGCTATCGACGGGGGGGCCAACTATGGCTACACCTTC
clone size: .; D gene: TRBD2; J gene: TRBJ2-5; V gene: TRBV28; CDR3 protein: CASSFLAGEQETQYF; CDR3 DNA: TGTGCCAGCAGTTTTCTAGCGGGGGAACAAGAGACCCAGTACTTC
clone size: .; D gene: .; J gene: TRBJ1-1; V gene: TRBV15; CDR3 protein: CATSRDKPRNGGITEAFF; CDR3 DNA: TGTGCCACCAGCAGAGATAAGCCGAGGAATGGGGGGATCACTGAAGCTTTCTTT
clone size: .; D gene: .; J gene: TRBJ2-7; V gene: TRBV5-1; CDR3 protein: CASNYGVFRDEQYF; CDR3 DNA: TGCGCCAGCAACTACGGGGTATTTCGGGACGAGCAGTACTTC
clone size: .; D gene: .; J gene: TRBJ1-1; V gene: TRBV10-3; CDR3 protein: CAISKGPNTEAFF; CDR3 DNA: TGTGCCATCAGCAAAGGTCCGAACACTGAAGCTTTCTTT
clone size: .; D gene: .; J gene: TRBJ2-3; V gene: TRBV5-8; CDR3 protein: CASSLRMGTKSTDTQYF; CDR3 DNA: TGTGCCAGCAGCTTGAGAATGGGCACGAAAAGCACAGATACGCAGTATTTT
clone size: once; D gene: TRBD1; J gene: TRBJ1-5; V gene: TRBV7-9; CDR3 protein: CASSLSGQGGQPQHF; CDR3 DNA: TGTGCCAGCAGCTTATCCGGACAGGGAGGCCAGCCCCAGCATTTT
clone size: .; D gene: .; J gene: TRBJ2-1; V gene: TRBV6-5; CDR3 protein: CASSPSDHNRNEQFF; CDR3 DNA: TGTGCCAGCAGTCCTTCGGACCATAACCGGAATGAGCAGTTCTTC
clone size: many; D gene: .; J gene: TRBJ1-1; V gene: TRBV6-6; CDR3 protein: CASSYLIESTEAFF; CDR3 DNA: TGTGCCAGCAGTTACTTGATCGAGAGCACTGAAGCTTTCTTT
clone size: .; D gene: .; J gene: TRBJ2-7; V gene: TRBV6-5; CDR3 protein: CASSIGSFYEQYF; CDR3 DNA: TGTGCCAGCAGCATCGGGAGCTTCTACGAGCAGTACTTC
clone size: .; D gene: .; J gene: TRBJ1-1; V gene: TRBV19; CDR3 protein: CASSSRPEGWGVFTEAFF; CDR3 DNA: TGTGCCAGTAGTTCACGCCCTGAGGGGTGGGGAGTCTTCACTGAAGCTTTCTTT
clone size: .; D gene: TRBD2; J gene: TRBJ2-7; V gene: TRBV7-2; CDR3 protein: CASSAVAGGLEQYF; CDR3 DNA: TGTGCCAGCAGCGCGGTAGCGGGGGGGCTCGAGCAGTACTTC
clone size: once; D gene: TRBD1; J gene: TRBJ2-3; V gene: TRBV11-2; CDR3 protein: CASSPRTGNTDTQYF; CDR3 DNA: TGTGCCAGCAGCCCCCGGACAGGAAACACAGATACGCAGTATTTT
clone size: once; D gene: .; J gene: TRBJ2-3; V gene: TRBV3-1/TRBV3-2; CDR3 protein: CASSPEVGDTQYF; CDR3 DNA: TGTGCCAGCAGCCCAGAGGTTGGGGATACGCAGTATTTT
clone size: once; D gene: TRBD1; J gene: TRBJ2-1; V gene: TRBV7-8; CDR3 protein: CASRKYGSGQGTNEQFF; CDR3 DNA: TGTGCCAGCAGGAAATACGGATCGGGACAGGGGACCAATGAGCAGTTCTTC
clone size: .; D gene: TRBD2; J gene: TRBJ2-7; V gene: TRBV5-8; CDR3 protein: CASSFGGGPGEQYF; CDR3 DNA: TGTGCCAGCAGCTTCGGCGGGGGGCCGGGGGAGCAGTACTTC
clone size: few; D gene: TRBD2; J gene: TRBJ2-5; V gene: TRBV11-2; CDR3 protein: CASSFSSGSYQETQYF; CDR3 DNA: TGTGCCAGCAGCTTCTCTAGCGGGAGTTACCAAGAGACCCAGTACTTC
clone size: .; D gene: .; J gene: TRBJ2-2; V gene: TRBV24-1; CDR3 protein: CATSDRDTGELFF; CDR3 DNA: TGTGCCACCAGTGATCGGGACACCGGGGAGCTGTTTTTT
clone size: .; D gene: TRBD1; J gene: TRBJ2-3; V gene: TRBV18; CDR3 protein: CASSLQPGTGADTQYF; CDR3 DNA: TGTGCCAGCTCCCTTCAACCCGGGACAGGGGCAGATACGCAGTATTTT
clone size: .; D gene: TRBD2; J gene: TRBJ2-7; V gene: TRBV7-2; CDR3 protein: CASSLQASGRAVSYEQYF; CDR3 DNA: TGTGCCAGCAGCTTACAGGCTAGCGGGAGGGCCGTCTCCTACGAGCAGTACTTC
clone size: .; D gene: .; J gene: TRBJ2-5; V gene: TRBV11-2; CDR3 protein: CASSPERSQETQYF; CDR3 DNA: TGTGCCAGCAGCCCCGAGCGGTCCCAAGAGACCCAGTACTTC
clone size: .; D gene: .; J gene: TRBJ1-1; V gene: TRBV19; CDR3 protein: CASSIDTANTEAFF; CDR3 DNA: TGTGCCAGTAGTATAGACACCGCGAACACTGAAGCTTTCTTT
clone size: once; D gene: .; J gene: TRBJ1-2; V gene: TRBV14; CDR3 protein: CASSKQTNKYGYTF; CDR3 DNA: TGTGCCAGCAGCAAGCAAACAAACAAGTATGGCTACACCTTC
clone size: .; D gene: .; J gene: TRBJ1-1; V gene: TRBV4-2; CDR3 protein: CASSESTANTEAFF; CDR3 DNA: TGTGCCAGCAGCGAGTCCACCGCGAACACTGAAGCTTTCTTT
clone size: .; D gene: .; J gene: TRBJ1-2; V gene: TRBV5-4; CDR3 protein: CASSLGTYGYTF; CDR3 DNA: TGTGCCAGCAGCCTAGGGACCTATGGCTACACCTTC
clone size: .; D gene: .; J gene: TRBJ1-4; V gene: TRBV14; CDR3 protein: CASSQDKTTAPNEKLFF; CDR3 DNA: TGTGCCAGCAGCCAAGATAAGACGACAGCCCCGAATGAAAAACTGTTTTTT
clone size: .; D gene: TRBD1; J gene: TRBJ1-2; V gene: TRBV7-9; CDR3 protein: CASSYPDRGNYGYTF; CDR3 DNA: TGTGCCAGCAGCTACCCGGACAGGGGCAACTATGGCTACACCTTC
clone size: .; D gene: TRBD1; J gene: TRBJ1-5; V gene: TRBV3-1/TRBV3-2; CDR3 protein: CASSLQGAQPQHF; CDR3 DNA: TGTGCCAGCAGTCTACAGGGGGCTCAGCCCCAGCATTTT
clone size: .; D gene: .; J gene: TRBJ1-1; V gene: TRBV29-1; CDR3 protein: CSATPVRGGNTEAFF; CDR3 DNA: TGCAGCGCCACCCCGGTGAGGGGAGGGAACACTGAAGCTTTCTTT